Listed here are 22 T cell receptor beta chains from one sample, sequenced in a study of shared clonotypes between healthy human individuals. The repertoire was sequenced with immunoSEQ multiplex PCR; TCRdb's copy has only in-frame clones and lacks some. The sample carries approximately 2.5 million clones, 93% recorded once. The specimen sequenced was naive CD4+ T cells from PBMCs. Subset indicated: CD45RA+ positively selected. These receptors were collected from a man between 18 and 35 years old in good health. Some clones in this sample may be carry-over from other donors' samples.

The J gene is TRBJ2-1, the V gene TRBV4-3, with a tentative D call TRBD2 (7 bases). The CDR3 totals 14 residues. CDR1 is LGHNA, CDR2 YSLEER, per germline. V lost 1 base and J lost 8, with 12 bases in between. The CDR3 DNA follows: TGCGCCAGCAGCCAAGTTGGGGGGGCCTATGAGCAGTTCTTC. Translated, it gives CASSQVGGAYEQFF.

This sequence joins TRBV2 and TRBJ2-7; D perhaps matches TRBD2 (5 bases). Germline V lookup: CDR1 SNHLY, CDR2 FYNNEI. The length of the CDR3 is 14 residues. The V end was cut by 8 bases, the J end by 0 bases, with 14 bases between. The chain's CDR3 is CASRPPGSSYEQYF. CDR3 bases: TGTGCCAGCCGCCCTCCGGGGAGCTCCTACGAGCAGTACTTC.

The chain recombines TRBV11-2 with TRBJ1-2, with TRBD1 identical over 7 bases. The CDR3 covers 14 residues. Germline trimming cut 1 base from V and 8 bases from J; bases unmatched to any gene: 7. Germline CDR1 is SGHAT and CDR2 is FQNNGV. The CDR3 DNA sequence: TGTGCCAGCAGCTTAGGAGGAGGGGGCGCGGGCTACACCTTC. Encoded protein: CASSLGGGGAGYTF.

The chain employs TRBV28 and TRBJ1-1, with D unresolved. The germline CDR1 and CDR2 sequences are MDHEN and SYDVKM. V was clipped by 10 bases and J by 4 bases, with 13 bases between them. The length of the CDR3 is 12 residues. CDR3 DNA: TGTGCCACGACCGTTGCCCCCACTGAAGCTTTCTTT. It is translated as CATTVAPTEAFF.

The chain recombines TRBV28 with TRBJ2-1; 16 bases line up with TRBD2. In germline, CDR1 is MDHEN, CDR2 SYDVKM. This CDR3 has 16 residues. V dropped 7 bases and J dropped 9; count of bases not matched to a gene: 9. The CDR3 is CASTLGGTSGRGEQFF. Here the CDR3 DNA reads TGTGCCAGCACATTGGGGGGGACTAGCGGGAGGGGTGAGCAGTTCTTC.

Concerning this clone: The sample holds other DNA sequences that translate to the same CDR3. The rearrangement uses TRBV4-3 and TRBJ1-4; 7 nucleotides match TRBD1. Unmatched junction bases numbered 3, after V lost 4 bases and J lost 4 bases. CDR1 is LGHNA and CDR2 is YSLEER in the germline V gene. This CDR3 has 14 residues. CDR3 in DNA: TGCGCCAGCAGCCCCGGGACAGTTAATGAAAAACTGTTTTTT. Translating gives CASSPGTVNEKLFF.

The V gene is TRBV19, the J gene TRBJ2-7; 10 bases fit TRBD1. Germline V CDR1 and CDR2: LNHDA, SQIVND (reference sequence). After removal of 6 bases from V and 3 bases from J, the junction contained 11 bases not matched to a gene. The CDR3 spans 16 residues. CDR3 coding DNA: TGTGCCAGTAGCCGGGGACAGGGGCGCGGTCACTACGAGCAGTACTTC. It yields the protein CASSRGQGRGHYEQYF.

The chain couples TRBV18 to TRBJ1-2; 7 nucleotides align to TRBD1. CDR3 length equals 15 residues. In germline, CDR1 is KGHSH, CDR2 LQKENI. J lost 6 bases, V lost 6 bases, and 13 bases had no gene match. The CDR3 sequence is CASSKFDREWNGYTF. The DNA of the CDR3 is TGTGCCAGCTCCAAATTTGACAGGGAGTGGAATGGCTACACCTTC.

The genes are TRBV28 and TRBJ1-1, with a tentative D call TRBD1 (6 bases). This CDR3 contains 16 residues. Looked up from germline, CDR1 is MDHEN and CDR2 is SYDVKM. Trimming shortened V by 7 bases and J by 3 bases, and 21 bases separated the two germline ends. The CDR3 protein is CASTLAGGRLDTEAFF. CDR3 nucleotides: TGTGCCAGCACCCTCGCGGGGGGGCGCCTGGACACTGAAGCTTTCTTT.

The V gene is TRBV7-2, the J gene TRBJ2-7, with TRBD2 as a possible D gene (5 bases). Germline V gene lookup returns CDR1 SGHTA and CDR2 FQGNSA. The CDR3 sequence is 15 residues long. V gave up 3 bases and J gave up 0 bases, with 12 bases separating them. The CDR3 region is CASSFGESSSYEQYF. The CDR3 nucleotides read TGTGCCAGCAGCTTCGGGGAGTCGAGCTCCTACGAGCAGTACTTC.

The V call is TRBV5-1, the J call TRBJ1-1; 7 bases map to TRBD1. The ends lost 0 bases at V and 1 base at J; junction bases unmatched: 6. CDR3 length equals 16 residues. Germline V gene lookup returns CDR1 SGHRS and CDR2 YFSETQ. The CDR3 coding sequence is TGCGCCAGCAGCTTGGGCGCGGGACAGACGAACACTGAAGCTTTCTTT. It encodes CASSLGAGQTNTEAFF.

This chain joins TRBV5-1 and TRBJ1-2; weak D call: TRBD1 (5 bases). Germline lookup yields CDR1 SGHRS and CDR2 YFSETQ. This CDR3 spans 11 amino acids. V lost 3 bases and J 6 bases, leaving 6 bases between the germline ends. The CDR3 DNA reads as TGCGCCAGCAGCTGGGGGGATGGCTACACCTTC. This translates into CASSWGDGYTF.

The rearrangement uses TRBV7-3 and TRBJ2-1; D might be TRBD2 (7 bases). CDR1 and CDR2 from the germline V gene are SGHTA and FQGTGA. Trimming removed 2 bases at V and 2 bases at J, with 10 bases between. This CDR3 comprises 15 residues. This chain's CDR3 is CASSLAGAPYNEQFF. The CDR3, as DNA: TGTGCCAGCAGCTTAGCGGGGGCCCCCTACAATGAGCAGTTCTTC.

The rearrangement joins TRBV28 to TRBJ2-2; D may match TRBD1 or TRBD2 (6 bases each). In germline, CDR1 is MDHEN, CDR2 SYDVKM. The CDR3 has 14 residues. V was trimmed by 6 bases and J by 3 bases, leaving 11 bases between them. CDR3 amino acids: CASSGGGYTGELFF. The CDR3 bases are TGTGCCAGCAGCGGAGGGGGTTACACCGGGGAGCTGTTTTTT.

In this sample, this clone turned up once. The J gene is TRBJ2-1, the V gene TRBV7-3; no firm D call. This CDR3 is built from 15 residues. Per the germline V gene, CDR1 is SGHTA and CDR2 is FQGTGA. The germline V and J ends were trimmed by 5 bases and 0 bases, with 11 bases remaining between them. The CDR3 DNA follows: TGTGCCAGCAGCCTCTGGGTGAGCTCCTACAATGAGCAGTTCTTC. Its protein product is CASSLWVSSYNEQFF.

The rearrangement links TRBV28 to TRBJ1-5, with 9 nucleotides matching TRBD1. The CDR3 runs to 17 residues. V was clipped by 5 bases and J by 7 bases; unmatched bases: 15. The germline gives CDR1 MDHEN, CDR2 SYDVKM. CDR3 region: CASSPSGGQGVGQPQHF. CDR3 DNA: TGTGCCAGCAGTCCCTCTGGGGGACAGGGTGTCGGCCAGCCCCAGCATTTT.

The chain is built from TRBV27 and TRBJ2-1, with 7 nucleotides matching TRBD2. The germline CDR1 and CDR2 sequences are MNHEY and SMNVEV (reference sequence). The ends lost 2 bases at V and 7 bases at J; junction bases unmatched: 8. This CDR3 has 15 amino acids. The CDR3 DNA is TGTGCCAGCAGTTTACTAGCGGTAGATGATAATGAGCAGTTCTTC. Residues: CASSLLAVDDNEQFF.

This sequence joins TRBV10-3 and TRBJ2-7; TRBD2 matches 9 bases. Germline V lookup: CDR1 ENHRY, CDR2 SYGVKD. The CDR3 is 15 residues long. Trimming cost V 7 bases and J 4 bases; bases outside gene matches: 11. CDR3 nucleotide sequence: TGTGCCATCAAGATCGTTAGCGGGAGTCGGTACGAGCAGTACTTC. Translated: CAIKIVSGSRYEQYF.

The chain carries TRBV23-1 and TRBJ2-7; the D gene is possibly TRBD1 (5 bases). TRBV23-1 is noted as an ORF with a role that remains uncertain. The CDR3 totals 14 residues. With 6 bases removed from V and 0 bases from J, the gap between germline ends came to 12 bases. CDR3 in DNA: TGCGCCAGCAGCCAGGGAAACAACTCCTACGAGCAGTACTTC. Translation: CASSQGNNSYEQYF.

The chain joins TRBV5-1 to TRBJ1-2; 10 nucleotides align to TRBD1. Unmatched junction bases numbered 8, after V lost 8 bases and J lost 1 base. The CDR3 is made up of 15 amino acids. Germline V gene lookup returns CDR1 SGHRS and CDR2 YFSETQ. CDR3 amino acids: CASTLRTGGNYGYTF. CDR3 coding DNA: TGCGCCAGTACCCTTAGGACAGGGGGTAACTATGGCTACACCTTC.

This chain connects TRBV6-5 to TRBJ2-3, with 8 bases lining up with TRBD2. J gave up 0 bases and V 5 bases, and 4 bases lay outside the gene matches. CDR3 length equals 15 residues. Germline V gene sequence: CDR1 MNHEY, CDR2 SVGAGI. CDR3 sequence: CASSSGLASTDTQYF. The CDR3 coding sequence is TGTGCCAGCAGTAGCGGACTAGCTAGCACAGATACGCAGTATTTT.

The chain employs TRBV19 and TRBJ1-2; D is uncertain. Trimming cost V 4 bases and J 7 bases, with 28 bases left between them. Germline loops: CDR1 LNHDA, CDR2 SQIVND (reference sequence). The CDR3 is 18 residues long. CDR3 protein: CASSTNVGRYLGRVGYTF. The CDR3 DNA reads TGTGCCAGTAGTACGAATGTAGGCCGTTATCTCGGGAGGGTTGGCTACACCTTC.